This is a list of T cell receptor beta chains from one sample in a study of cytomegalovirus exposure and HLA in healthy donors. The method was immunoSEQ multiplex PCR; TCRdb's version includes in-frame clones alone and lacks a portion of them. The table lists approximately 120,000 clones, 75% to 80% of them singletons. The sample was PBMCs. Receptors were obtained from a woman in her thirties or forties in good health and CMV-seronegative. Both conserved end residues are part of each CDR3. A D gene is named only where the DNA matches it firmly. Rows give clone size only sometimes, using once, few, many, or a class for an expanded clone.

abundance	d_gene	v_gene	j_gene	CDR3nt	CDR3aa
few	TRBD2	TRBV5-1	TRBJ2-7	TGCGCCAGCAGCCAGGGACTAGCTGTAACCCGAGGGGCCTACGAGCAGTACTTC	CASSQGLAVTRGAYEQYF
.	TRBD1	TRBV18	TRBJ1-2	TGTGCCAGCTCACCCGACAGGGACAACTATGGCTACACCTTC	CASSPDRDNYGYTF
.	TRBD1	TRBV28	TRBJ1-6	TGTGCCAGCAGTCCTGAGGACAGGGCCAATTCACCCCTCCACTTT	CASSPEDRANSPLHF
.	TRBD1	TRBV27	TRBJ1-5	TGTGCCAGCAGTGCACGATCAGGGGGAAATCAGCCCCAGCATTTT	CASSARSGGNQPQHF
.	TRBD1	TRBV5-6	TRBJ1-1	TGTGCCAGCAGCACCGGGACAGGGGGGCGAGCTTTCTTT	CASSTGTGGRAFF
.	.	TRBV11-2	TRBJ1-2	TGTGCCAGCAGCTTAAGGGGGGGGCAGGGAGGCTATGGCTACACCTTC	CASSLRGGQGGYGYTF
.	.	TRBV19	TRBJ2-2	TGTGCCAGTAGTCACGAGCCGACTCTCGGGGAGCTGTTTTTT	CASSHEPTLGELFF
.	.	TRBV2	TRBJ2-4	TGTGCCAGCAGTGATGGACAGGCCAAAAACATTCAGTACTTC	CASSDGQAKNIQYF
.	TRBD2	TRBV28	TRBJ2-7	TGTGCCAGCAGTCGCGGGAGCTCCTACGAGCAGTACTTC	CASSRGSSYEQYF
.	.	TRBV28	TRBJ2-7	TGTGCCAGCTCAGACAGGCCAAGCTCCTACGAGCAGTACTTC	CASSDRPSSYEQYF
.	.	TRBV5-5	TRBJ1-2	TGTGCCAGCAGCTTGCCGGGATCAGTGGGCTACACCTTC	CASSLPGSVGYTF
.	.	TRBV11-2	TRBJ2-7	TGTGCCAGCAGCTCCACAGAGATCTACGAGCAGTACTTC	CASSSTEIYEQYF
once	.	TRBV10-2	TRBJ2-3	TGCGCCAGCTGCAGGGTCACAGATACGCAGTATTTT	CASCRVTDTQYF
.	.	TRBV18	TRBJ1-4	TGTGCCAGCTCACGCGACAGTCGCCCGGATGAAAAACTGTTTTTT	CASSRDSRPDEKLFF
.	TRBD1	TRBV19	TRBJ1-1	TGTGCCAGTAGTAGACAGGGATCGAACACTGAAGCTTTCTTT	CASSRQGSNTEAFF
.	TRBD1	TRBV5-1	TRBJ1-2	TGCGCCAGCAGCTTGGGGCAGGGGGACTATGGCTACACCTTC	CASSLGQGDYGYTF
.	TRBD2	TRBV11-3	TRBJ2-1	TGTGCCAGCAGCTTAGAGTCCAGCGGGAGGGCCTACAATGAGCAGTTCTTC	CASSLESSGRAYNEQFF
.	.	TRBV5-6	TRBJ1-4	TGTGCCAGCAGCTTGCTGGAGATCGGGGAAAAACTGTTTTTT	CASSLLEIGEKLFF
.	.	TRBV5-5	TRBJ2-7	TGTGCCAGCACCCCCACCCAAGCGTGGTACGAGCAGTACTTC	CASTPTQAWYEQYF
.	TRBD2	TRBV28	TRBJ2-3	TGTGCCAGCAGGGATCTAGCGGGCGCTTGGGATACGCAGTATTTT	CASRDLAGAWDTQYF
.	TRBD1	TRBV28	TRBJ1-2	TGTGCCAGCAGTTCCTTTATAGGAGGGGACAGGAAAAACTATGGCTACACCTTC	CASSSFIGGDRKNYGYTF
.	.	TRBV15	TRBJ2-1	TGTGCCACCAGCAGACCCAATCAAGACGGGGAGCAGTTCTTC	CATSRPNQDGEQFF
.	TRBD1	TRBV19	TRBJ1-1	TGTGCCAGTAGCCAGGACAGGGTCACTGAAGCTTTCTTT	CASSQDRVTEAFF
.	.	TRBV7-9	TRBJ2-7	TGTGCCAGCAGCCGGAGCGTTTCGTTGCGGAGTAGGGGCGAGCAGTACTTC	CASSRSVSLRSRGEQYF
once	.	TRBV10-3	TRBJ1-2	TGTGCCATCAGTGATTCGGGGTTAGCAAGCGGCTACACCTTC	CAISDSGLASGYTF